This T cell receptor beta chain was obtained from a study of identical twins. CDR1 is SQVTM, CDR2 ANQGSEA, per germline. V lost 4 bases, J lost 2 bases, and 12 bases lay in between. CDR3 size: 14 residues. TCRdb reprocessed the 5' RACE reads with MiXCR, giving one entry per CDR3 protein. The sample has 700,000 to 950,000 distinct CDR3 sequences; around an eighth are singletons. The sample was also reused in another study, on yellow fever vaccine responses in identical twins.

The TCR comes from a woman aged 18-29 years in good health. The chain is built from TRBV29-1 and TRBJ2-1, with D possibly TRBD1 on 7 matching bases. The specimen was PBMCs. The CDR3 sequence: CSVGGDRTYNEQFF. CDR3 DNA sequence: TGCAGCGTTGGGGGGGACAGAACCTACAATGAGCAGTTCTTC.